This T cell receptor (beta chain) was captured in a study of blood T cells in healthy people across ages. For the study at large: Template switching captured about one barcoded beta molecule per two T cells. Overall study results and limits: Estimates of total diversity, which came from one million sequenced T cells, were considered to be underestimates.

Every sample gave at least 5 micrograms of total RNA when it was extracted. CDR1 is MNHEY and CDR2 is SVGAGI in the germline V gene. CDR3 length: 13 residues. A second PCR of about 6 to 12 cycles used a sample-barcoded 5' primer and a J-beta primer mix. MiXCR was run by TCRdb on the 5' RACE reads, yielding one entry per CDR3 protein. The table lists over a million distinct CDR3 sequences, roughly 64% of them singletons. About this clonotype itself: Antigen specificity is unknown.

The TCR sequence derives from a man aged 18-30 years in good health. Sample: blood. This rearrangement joins TRBV6-5 to TRBJ2-5, with D maybe TRBD1 (6 bases). The J call could be wrong; TRBJ2-7 is a better fit for the DNA end. In DNA form, the CDR3 reads TGTGCCAGCAGTTACAGGACAGCGCTCGAGCAGTACTTC. As protein: CASSYRTALEQYF.